Each of the 13 T cell receptor beta chains below was sequenced from the same sample in a study of identical twins. MiXCR was run by TCRdb on the 5' RACE reads, yielding one entry per CDR3 protein. The sample lists 200,000 to 250,000 distinct CDR3 sequences, approximately 7% seen once, with roughly 3.6% in the top ten. The same sample was also used in a study of yellow fever vaccine responses in identical twins.

Material for sequencing was memory (CD45RO+) T cells sorted from blood. Source of these receptors: a woman aged 18-30 years in good health.

This clonotype showed up many times. The gene calls are TRBV5-1 and TRBJ2-7; tentative D call: TRBD1 (6 bases). The V and J ends lost 0 bases and 3 bases respectively, with 16 bases between them. Germline assignment: CDR1 SGHRS and CDR2 YFSETQ. The CDR3 consists of 16 residues. CDR3 sequence reads: CASSLESGGRGYEQYF. The CDR3 bases are TGCGCCAGCAGCTTGGAATCTGGGGGCCGCGGCTACGAGCAGTACTTC.

The chain has TRBV10-3 and TRBJ2-2, with D possibly matching TRBD1 (6 bases). The CDR3 has 16 residues. Trimming took 3 bases from V and 4 from J, leaving 15 bases between them. Germline lookup yields CDR1 ENHRY and CDR2 SYGVKD. This chain's CDR3 is CAISDWPGVATGELFF. CDR3 DNA sequence: TGTGCCATCAGTGACTGGCCAGGGGTGGCCACCGGGGAGCTGTTTTTT.

In this sample, this clonotype turned up many times. The chain has TRBV10-3 and TRBJ2-1; D may be TRBD2 (6 bases). The germline V and J ends were trimmed by 3 bases and 3 bases, with 12 bases remaining between them. This CDR3 comprises 15 residues. CDR1 is ENHRY and CDR2 is SYGVKD in the germline V gene. CDR3 DNA: TGTGCCATCAGTGACCTCCGGGGGAGCTACAATGAGCAGTTCTTC. It translates to CAISDLRGSYNEQFF.

The rearrangement uses TRBV7-8 and TRBJ2-1; D perhaps matches TRBD1 (6 bases). V lost 6 bases and J 4 bases, leaving 13 bases between the germline ends. The CDR3 spans 14 residues. CDR1 is SGHVS, CDR2 FQNEAQ, per germline. CDR3 residues: CASSHSGEYNEQFF. The CDR3 region has the DNA TGTGCCAGCAGTCATTCAGGGGAATACAATGAGCAGTTCTTC.

This clonotype has a count of ten or more. The chain is built from TRBV12-3 or TRBV12-4 and TRBJ1-3, with D perhaps matching TRBD1 (6 bases). V was cut by 4 bases and J by 4 bases, with 14 bases left in between. The CDR3 runs to 15 residues. The CDR3 spells CASSWGRGEGNTIYF. Here the CDR3 DNA reads TGTGCCAGCAGTTGGGGCAGGGGTGAAGGAAACACCATATATTTT.

Only a few counts were recorded for this clonotype. The V and J genes are TRBV7-3 and TRBJ2-2; D gene ambiguous. The CDR3 extends over 16 amino acids. CDR1 SGHTA and CDR2 FQGTGA come from the germline V gene. The V end was cut by 1 base, the J end by 1 base, with 10 bases between. CDR3 amino acids: CASSLMAAKNTGELFF. The CDR3 DNA reads as TGTGCCAGCAGCTTAATGGCGGCCAAGAACACCGGGGAGCTGTTTTTT.

This clonotype was recorded a few times. This sequence joins TRBV2 and TRBJ1-5, with D perhaps matching TRBD1 (5 bases). V was cut by 4 bases and J by 6 bases, with 13 bases left in between. The germline V gene has CDR1 SNHLY and CDR2 FYNNEI. The CDR3 consists of 14 residues. In DNA, the CDR3 is TGTGCCAGCAGTGGTTACATGGGGGGTCAGCCCCAGCATTTT. Its translation: CASSGYMGGQPQHF.

This clonotype was found many times. The chain couples TRBV20-1 to TRBJ1-2; D unresolved. Looked up from germline, CDR1 is DFQATT and CDR2 is SNEGSKA (reference sequence). The CDR3 runs 12 residues. Trimming took off 6 bases at V and 2 bases at J, with 10 bases between the two ends. CDR3 amino acids: CSASGSNYGYTF. CDR3 bases: TGCAGTGCAAGCGGGTCGAACTATGGCTACACCTTC.

This clonotype is labeled as medium-sized. This chain joins TRBV12-3 or TRBV12-4 and TRBJ1-2, with unresolved D. Trimming left V 7 bases short and J 8 bases short, with 11 bases between. The CDR3 length is 11 residues. CDR3 protein: CASTQWPGYTF. The CDR3 coding sequence is TGTGCCAGCACCCAATGGCCCGGCTACACCTTC.

This clonotype was picked up many times. This chain links TRBV7-9 with TRBJ1-2; D gene uncertain. This CDR3 comprises 15 residues. CDR1 and CDR2 (germline): SEHNR, FQNEAQ (reference sequence). V gave up 0 bases and J gave up 3 bases, with 11 bases separating them. CDR3 amino acids: CASSLALGPDYGYTF. CDR3 sequence (DNA): TGTGCCAGCAGCTTAGCGCTGGGTCCGGACTATGGCTACACCTTC.

In this sample, this clonotype turned up a few times. The V and J genes are TRBV20-1 and TRBJ2-7; the D gene is possibly TRBD2 (6 bases). This CDR3 is built from 15 residues. Trimming removed 0 bases at V and 1 base at J, with 13 bases between. Germline CDR1 DFQATT, CDR2 SNEGSKA (reference sequence). This CDR3 is CSARDPKLASYEQYV. CDR3 DNA: TGCAGTGCTAGAGATCCGAAACTAGCATCCTACGAGCAGTACGTC.

This clonotype was detected ten times or more. The chain employs TRBV7-9 and TRBJ1-6; 7 bases agree with TRBD1. Germline V lookup: CDR1 SEHNR, CDR2 FQNEAQ (reference sequence). CDR3 length equals 14 residues. The V and J ends lost 7 bases and 5 bases, in that order; junction bases with no gene match: 5. The CDR3 protein is CASNRQGHNSPLHF. CDR3 in DNA: TGTGCCAGCAACAGACAGGGCCATAATTCACCCCTCCACTTT.

This clonotype showed up just a few times. This CDR3 reads CASSLGSGSAADTQYF. CDR3 sequence (DNA): TGCGCCAGCAGCTTGGGTAGCGGGAGTGCGGCAGATACGCAGTATTTT. The chain carries TRBV5-1 and TRBJ2-3; 9 nucleotides align to TRBD2. CDR1 is SGHRS, CDR2 YFSETQ, per germline. The CDR3 has 16 amino acids. V lost 0 bases, J lost 4 bases, and 6 bases stayed unmatched.